Listed below are T cell receptor beta chains from one sample, sequenced in a study of T cells in Graves' hyperthyroidism and ophthalmopathy. TCRdb recomputed calls from the multiplex PCR reads with MiXCR, one row per CDR3 protein. The data hold over 700,000 distinct CDR3 sequences, with approximately 40% observed a single time. What was sequenced was blood. Source of these receptors: a woman between 40 and 55 years old with Graves' hyperthyroidism. The CDR3 runs from the conserved cysteine through the conserved F or W. A D gene is named only where the DNA matches it firmly. A clone size is listed for some rows: how often the clone was seen (once, few, many), or a class if it is expanded.

V gene: TRBV2
D gene: NA
J gene: TRBJ1-5
clone size: NA
CDR3 DNA: TGTGCCAGCAACCCCCGGGTTAGCAATCAGCCCCAGCATTTT
CDR3 protein: CASNPRVSNQPQHF

V gene: TRBV7-2
D gene: NA
J gene: TRBJ1-2
clone size: NA
CDR3 DNA: TGTGCCAGCAGCTTAGCGCGGGGGTTTAATGAGGGCTACACCTTC
CDR3 protein: CASSLARGFNEGYTF

V gene: TRBV19
D gene: NA
J gene: TRBJ1-2
clone size: many
CDR3 DNA: TGTGCCAGTAATGTCGCGCTAAGGGGCTATGGCTACACCTTC
CDR3 protein: CASNVALRGYGYTF

V gene: TRBV7-2
D gene: NA
J gene: TRBJ2-2
clone size: NA
CDR3 DNA: TGTGCCAGCAGCTTTAATAGGGGCGCGAACACCGGGGAGCTGTTTTTT
CDR3 protein: CASSFNRGANTGELFF

V gene: TRBV12-3/TRBV12-4
D gene: NA
J gene: TRBJ1-5
clone size: many
CDR3 DNA: TGTGCCAGCAGTATTTTCGGACAGCCCCAGCATTTT
CDR3 protein: CASSIFGQPQHF

V gene: TRBV4-2
D gene: NA
J gene: TRBJ1-1
clone size: few
CDR3 DNA: TGTGCCAGCAGCCCCCAAAGTACAGGCACTGAAGCTTTCTTT
CDR3 protein: CASSPQSTGTEAFF

V gene: TRBV14
D gene: NA
J gene: TRBJ1-2
clone size: many
CDR3 DNA: TGTGCCAGCAGCCAAGCGGGAACTTCTAACTATGGCTACACCTTC
CDR3 protein: CASSQAGTSNYGYTF

V gene: TRBV7-6
D gene: TRBD2
J gene: TRBJ2-2
clone size: many
CDR3 DNA: TGTGCCAGCAGCTTCGGCGGGAGAGAAAGCGGGGAGCTGTTTTTT
CDR3 protein: CASSFGGRESGELFF

V gene: TRBV24-1
D gene: NA
J gene: TRBJ2-1
clone size: NA
CDR3 DNA: TGTGCCACCTCGACCAACCAGGGATTCAATGAGCAGTTCTTC
CDR3 protein: CATSTNQGFNEQFF

V gene: TRBV7-9
D gene: NA
J gene: TRBJ2-6
clone size: NA
CDR3 DNA: TGTGCCAGCAGCTTAAGTCGGCAGGGGCACAACGTCCTGACTTTC
CDR3 protein: CASSLSRQGHNVLTF

V gene: TRBV14
D gene: NA
J gene: TRBJ1-2
clone size: NA
CDR3 DNA: TGTGCCAGCAGCCAAGTGGTGGGGGTAGGATTGCACACCTTC
CDR3 protein: CASSQVVGVGLHTF

V gene: TRBV6-5
D gene: NA
J gene: TRBJ1-3
clone size: many
CDR3 DNA: TGTGCCAGCAGTTACCGAACAGGACTGGGTGGAAACACCATATATTTT
CDR3 protein: CASSYRTGLGGNTIYF

V gene: TRBV5-8
D gene: NA
J gene: TRBJ1-1
clone size: few
CDR3 DNA: TGTGCCAGCAGCCCCCTAGACCTGAACACTGAAGCTTTCTTT
CDR3 protein: CASSPLDLNTEAFF

V gene: TRBV10-3
D gene: NA
J gene: TRBJ1-1
clone size: NA
CDR3 DNA: TGTGCCATCAGTGGAGTCCAATGGGGGCAGCGGACTGAAGCTTTCTTT
CDR3 protein: CAISGVQWGQRTEAFF

V gene: TRBV12-3/TRBV12-4
D gene: NA
J gene: TRBJ1-1
clone size: once
CDR3 DNA: TGTGCCAGCAGTTGGGTTGGGGATGAGGACGCTGAAGCTTTCTTT
CDR3 protein: CASSWVGDEDAEAFF

V gene: TRBV4-1
D gene: NA
J gene: TRBJ2-2
clone size: few
CDR3 DNA: TGCGCCAGCAGCCAAGAAGCTTTCCGCGCGAACACCGGGGAGCTGTTTTTT
CDR3 protein: CASSQEAFRANTGELFF

V gene: TRBV20-1
D gene: NA
J gene: TRBJ2-7
clone size: NA
CDR3 DNA: TGCAGTGCTAGAGAGGGGGGTTCGACCGACACTTACGAGCAGTACTTC
CDR3 protein: CSAREGGSTDTYEQYF